One and the same sample provided the 8 T cell receptor beta chains below, sequenced in a study of cytomegalovirus exposure and HLA in healthy donors. The data were produced by immunoSEQ multiplex PCR, yet TCRdb's version contains in-frame clones alone and is incomplete. Among approximately 99,000 clones, 90% to 96% were seen once, and the ten largest hold roughly 0.66%. Material for sequencing was PBMCs. These receptors were obtained from a woman aged 18-29 years in good health and CMV-seronegative.

The chain links TRBV5-4 to TRBJ1-1; TRBD1 might be the D (6 bases). This CDR3 spans 15 amino acids. CDR1 is SGHNT and CDR2 is YYREEE in the germline V gene (reference sequence). With 6 bases removed from V and 5 bases from J, the gap between germline ends came to 20 bases. CDR3 in DNA: TGTGCCAGCAACTCCCTGGGCATCCAGGGGACTGAAGCTTTCTTT. Translating it yields CASNSLGIQGTEAFF.

This chain joins TRBV5-1 and TRBJ2-7; TRBD1 agrees at 8 bases. The CDR3 runs 14 residues. From germline, CDR1 is SGHRS and CDR2 YFSETQ. Trimming at V came to 4 bases and at J to 2 bases, leaving 5 bases not matched to a gene. DNA for the CDR3: TGCGCCAGCAGCCGACAGGGGACCGCCTACGAGCAGTACTTC. Protein sequence: CASSRQGTAYEQYF.

The chain is built from TRBV6-4 and TRBJ2-1; 7 bases are a match to TRBD2. CDR3 length: 14 residues. Germline loops: CDR1 MRHNA, CDR2 SNTAGT. Trimming took 2 bases from V and 7 from J; bases not matched to a gene: 5. CDR3 DNA: TGTGCCAGCAGTGACGGGCGGGGGAAAAATGAGCAGTTCTTC. Its protein is CASSDGRGKNEQFF.

As DNA, the CDR3 is TGTGCCAGCAGCTTAGATAGGGCAGGGGGCAATGAGCAGTTCTTC. Translating gives CASSLDRAGGNEQFF. The chain recombines TRBV11-2 with TRBJ2-1, with TRBD1 matching 7 bases. Germline-derived CDR1 and CDR2 are SGHAT and FQNNGV. The CDR3 is made up of 15 amino acids. V shed 0 bases, J shed 6 bases, and the junction held 5 bases outside the gene matches.

The chain combines TRBV28 with TRBJ1-5; maybe TRBD1 (6 bases). The CDR3 sequence is 16 residues long. Trimming pared 2 bases from V and 3 bases from J, leaving 14 bases between. Germline values: CDR1 MDHEN, CDR2 SYDVKM. The CDR3 here is CASSLAGAGFNQPQHF. The CDR3 region has the DNA TGTGCCAGCAGTTTAGCGGGGGCGGGGTTCAATCAGCCCCAGCATTTT.

The rearrangement uses TRBV11-2 and TRBJ2-7; weak D call: TRBD2 (5 bases). Germline assignment: CDR1 SGHAT and CDR2 FQNNGV. Trimming took 1 base from V and 4 from J, leaving 11 bases between them. The length of the CDR3 is 14 residues. Here the CDR3 reads CASSLGFEGYEQYF. The CDR3 bases are TGTGCCAGCAGCTTAGGATTTGAGGGTTACGAGCAGTACTTC.

V and J are TRBV6-1 and TRBJ2-5, with D possibly matching TRBD1 (5 bases). CDR1 and CDR2 (germline): MNHNS, SASEGT. The CDR3 covers 15 residues. V lost 3 bases, J lost 0 bases, and 11 bases lay in between. The CDR3, as DNA: TGTGCCAGCAGTGAGATAAGGACATACCAAGAGACCCAGTACTTC. Translating gives CASSEIRTYQETQYF.

DNA of the CDR3: TGTGCCAGCAGCTCCCCCCCGCGGACAGGCCAGTACTTC. Amino acids: CASSSPPRTGQYF. The chain recombines TRBV7-6 with TRBJ2-5, with 7 bases that match TRBD1. The CDR3 totals 13 residues. Trimming at V came to 4 bases and at J to 10 bases, leaving 9 bases not matched to a gene. Germline assignment: CDR1 SGHVS and CDR2 FNYEAQ.